This is a list of T cell receptor beta chains from one sample in a study of neurological immune-mediated disorders. TCRdb reprocessed the 5' RACE reads via MiXCR and lists one record per CDR3 protein. The sample records about 59,000 distinct CDR3 sequences, 3% to 4% being singletons. Material: PBMCs. These receptor sequences come from a woman aged 25 to 39 with multiple sclerosis. The CDR3 runs from the conserved cysteine through the conserved F or W. Each record gives: D gene, clone size, J gene, V gene, CDR3 DNA, CDR3 protein. The D gene is left open where the match is weak. The size of a clone is reported for some rows only, either as once, few or many, or as a class for expanded clones.

D: TRBD2; size: many; J: TRBJ2-7; V: TRBV5-1; DNA: TGCGCCAGCAGCGGGGGACTAGCGGTACTTGAATCCTACGAGCAGTACTTC; CDR3: CASSGGLAVLESYEQYF
D: -; size: many; J: TRBJ2-3; V: TRBV29-1; DNA: TGCAGCGTTGTCCTAGCGTTGAATACGCAGTATTTT; CDR3: CSVVLALNTQYF
D: -; size: many; J: TRBJ1-5; V: TRBV28; DNA: TGTGCCAGCAGTCCCCAGGTGGGGAGCAGCAATCAGCCCCAGCATTTT; CDR3: CASSPQVGSSNQPQHF
D: -; size: many; J: TRBJ2-5; V: TRBV5-1; DNA: TGCGCCAGCAGCTTAGGAGCTCAAGAGACCCAGTACTTC; CDR3: CASSLGAQETQYF
D: -; size: few; J: TRBJ1-5; V: TRBV14; DNA: TGTGCCAGCAGCCGTTCAAATCAGCCCCAGCATTTT; CDR3: CASSRSNQPQHF
D: -; size: many; J: TRBJ2-5; V: TRBV5-1; DNA: TGCGCCAGCAGCTTGGGCGTAGAGACCCAGTACTTC; CDR3: CASSLGVETQYF
D: TRBD2; size: many; J: TRBJ2-5; V: TRBV5-1; DNA: TGCGCCAGCAGGATTAATAGCGGGAGCAGGCAAGAGACCCAGTACTTC; CDR3: CASRINSGSRQETQYF
D: -; size: many; J: TRBJ1-3; V: TRBV12-3/TRBV12-4; DNA: TGTGCCAGCAGTTTATCTGGGAATGGAAACACCATATATTTT; CDR3: CASSLSGNGNTIYF
D: -; size: many; J: TRBJ1-1; V: TRBV5-1; DNA: TGCGCCAGCAGTCGAGACAGCGAAGCTTTCTTT; CDR3: CASSRDSEAFF
D: TRBD2; size: many; J: TRBJ2-3; V: TRBV6-2/TRBV6-3; DNA: TGTGCCAGCAGTACTCCGGGACTATCCTCAGATACGCAGTATTTT; CDR3: CASSTPGLSSDTQYF
D: TRBD2; size: few; J: TRBJ2-1; V: TRBV20-1; DNA: TGCAGTGCTAGAGACCGGACTAGCGGGAGAGGTGAGCAGTTCTTC; CDR3: CSARDRTSGRGEQFF
D: -; size: many; J: TRBJ2-7; V: TRBV20-1; DNA: TGCAGTGCTAGAAGGGGTGGCGGGTACCACGAGCAGTACTTC; CDR3: CSARRGGGYHEQYF
D: -; size: few; J: TRBJ2-5; V: TRBV6-2/TRBV6-3; DNA: TGTGCCAGCAGGGACAGCGGACGCCAAGAGACCCAGTACTTC; CDR3: CASRDSGRQETQYF
D: -; size: many; J: TRBJ1-1; V: TRBV5-1; DNA: TGCGCCAGCAGTACGGGCACTGAAGCTTTCTTT; CDR3: CASSTGTEAFF
D: -; size: many; J: TRBJ1-2; V: TRBV5-1; DNA: TGCGCCAGCCACAAAGAGGGGCTCCCCTATGGCTACACCTTC; CDR3: CASHKEGLPYGYTF
D: TRBD1; size: many; J: TRBJ2-1; V: TRBV7-8; DNA: TGTGCCAGCAGACCGACAGGGTACGATGAGCAGTTCTTC; CDR3: CASRPTGYDEQFF
D: -; size: many; J: TRBJ1-2; V: TRBV5-5; DNA: TGTGCCAGCAGCTTGGGGACAGACCCTAACTATGGCTACACCTTC; CDR3: CASSLGTDPNYGYTF
D: -; size: -; J: TRBJ2-5; V: TRBV20-1; DNA: TGCAGTGCTAGGGGCGTCTTGGGTACCAAAGAGACCCAGTACTTC; CDR3: CSARGVLGTKETQYF
D: -; size: many; J: TRBJ1-2; V: TRBV27; DNA: TGTGCCAGCAGTTCCGACGTGTTAGGAGAACGCCACTATGGCTACACCTTC; CDR3: CASSSDVLGERHYGYTF
D: -; size: many; J: TRBJ2-3; V: TRBV20-1; DNA: TGCAGTGCTAGGGTCAATTCAGATACGCAGTATTTT; CDR3: CSARVNSDTQYF
D: -; size: many; J: TRBJ1-1; V: TRBV29-1; DNA: TGCAGCGTTAGTTTACTCTCGAACACTGAAGCTTTCTTT; CDR3: CSVSLLSNTEAFF
D: TRBD2; size: many; J: TRBJ2-5; V: TRBV7-2; DNA: TGTGCCAGCAGCTTAAGAACTAGCGGGAGGCGAGAGACCCAGTACTTC; CDR3: CASSLRTSGRRETQYF
D: -; size: many; J: TRBJ2-1; V: TRBV20-1; DNA: TGCAGTGCTAGAGAGGATTGGGTGAGAAACAATGAGCAGTTCTTC; CDR3: CSAREDWVRNNEQFF
D: -; size: many; J: TRBJ1-6; V: TRBV12-3/TRBV12-4; DNA: TGTGCCAGCAGTTTAGGATTGGCAGGGGTCTCACCCCTCAACTTT; CDR3: CASSLGLAGVSPLNF
D: TRBD1; size: -; J: TRBJ1-4; V: TRBV20-1; DNA: TGCAGTGCTACCCCTACAGGGGGCGCTAATGAAAAACTGTTTTTT; CDR3: CSATPTGGANEKLFF
D: -; size: -; J: TRBJ1-1; V: TRBV5-1; DNA: TGCGCCAGCAGTTCGGCGGGGGCAGATAACACTGAAGCTTTCTTT; CDR3: CASSSAGADNTEAFF
D: TRBD1; size: many; J: TRBJ2-7; V: TRBV20-1; DNA: TGCAGTGCTACGGGACAGGGGTCCTACGAGCAGTACTTC; CDR3: CSATGQGSYEQYF
D: -; size: many; J: TRBJ2-1; V: TRBV7-2; DNA: TGTGCCAGCAGCGCCTCCGGGACCAGCGGACCGTTCTTC; CDR3: CASSASGTSGPFF
D: TRBD2; size: many; J: TRBJ2-1; V: TRBV4-3; DNA: TGCGCCAGCAGCCTAGCGGGAGATGACAATGAGCAGTTCTTC; CDR3: CASSLAGDDNEQFF
D: TRBD2; size: many; J: TRBJ2-1; V: TRBV5-1; DNA: TGCGCCAGCAGCTTGGGGTCCAGCGGGAGGGCCAGGGAGCAGTTCTTC; CDR3: CASSLGSSGRAREQFF
D: -; size: -; J: TRBJ2-1; V: TRBV9; DNA: TGTGCCAGCAGCGTAGTGGATAGATTCCACAATGAGCAGTTCTTC; CDR3: CASSVVDRFHNEQFF
D: -; size: many; J: TRBJ1-6; V: TRBV6-5; DNA: TGTGCCAGCAGTTACGGGGGAATCTATTCACCCCTCCACTTT; CDR3: CASSYGGIYSPLHF
D: TRBD1; size: many; J: TRBJ1-6; V: TRBV5-6; DNA: TGTGCCAGCAGTCGACAGGGTAGTTATGATTCACCCCTCCACTTT; CDR3: CASSRQGSYDSPLHF
D: TRBD1; size: many; J: TRBJ2-2; V: TRBV12-3/TRBV12-4; DNA: TGTGCCAGCAGTCCACAGGGGGCCGGGGAGCTGTTTTTT; CDR3: CASSPQGAGELFF
D: -; size: many; J: TRBJ2-1; V: TRBV6-5; DNA: TGTGCCAGCATCCAAGAGGTGACTTATGAGCAGTTCTTC; CDR3: CASIQEVTYEQFF
D: -; size: many; J: TRBJ1-6; V: TRBV3-1; DNA: TGTGCCAGCAGCCAAATTTCGACAGAGTATAATTCACCCCTCCACTTT; CDR3: CASSQISTEYNSPLHF
D: -; size: many; J: TRBJ1-2; V: TRBV15; DNA: TGTGCCACCAGCAGAGATGGCCGGGACCGTTATGGCTACACCTTC; CDR3: CATSRDGRDRYGYTF
D: -; size: many; J: TRBJ2-7; V: TRBV20-1; DNA: TGCAGTGCTAGAGGGGATTCTCCCTACGAGCAGTACTTC; CDR3: CSARGDSPYEQYF
D: -; size: many; J: TRBJ2-1; V: TRBV6-6; DNA: TGTGCCAGCAGTTACTCGACAAGTGAGCAGTTCTTC; CDR3: CASSYSTSEQFF
D: TRBD1; size: -; J: TRBJ1-5; V: TRBV3-1; DNA: TGTGCCAGCAGTCGGGACAGACTGAATCAGCCCCAGAATTTT; CDR3: CASSRDRLNQPQNF
D: -; size: many; J: TRBJ1-5; V: TRBV12-3/TRBV12-4; DNA: TGTGCCAGCAGGGTCGGGACGTCCCCCAATCAAGCCCAGAATTTT; CDR3: CASRVGTSPNQAQNF